Listed below are T cell receptor beta chains from one sample, sequenced in a study of vaccination effects on CD4 cells after COVID-19. These TCRs are of unknown antigen specificity. Produced via immunoSEQ multiplex PCR; TCRdb's table is partial and in-frame only. The data contain around 50,000 clones, around 70% of them singletons. Source: CD4+ T cells from PBMCs cultured without peptide, taken after COVID-19 vaccination. The receptors were gathered from a human donor who had a prior SARS-CoV-2 infection. CDR3s include the opening cysteine and the closing phenylalanine or tryptophan. Fields, in order: V gene, J gene, D gene, clone size, CDR3 DNA, CDR3 protein. The D gene is left open where the match is weak. Some rows have no size entry. The others give once, few or many, or a class for an expanded clone.

V: TRBV10-3; J: TRBJ1-2; D: NA; size: NA; DNA: TGTGCCATCAGTGAGTCGGGGACGGATGGCTACACCTTC; CDR3: CAISESGTDGYTF
V: TRBV9; J: TRBJ2-7; D: NA; size: NA; DNA: TGTGCCAGCAGCACAGGATCGTTCTCTGGTACCCTAGAACAGTACTTC; CDR3: CASSTGSFSGTLEQYF
V: TRBV2; J: TRBJ2-7; D: NA; size: few; DNA: TGTGCCAGCAGTGATTTATCCGGACAACAATCCTACGAGCAGTACTTC; CDR3: CASSDLSGQQSYEQYF
V: TRBV3-1/TRBV3-2; J: TRBJ2-3; D: NA; size: NA; DNA: TGTGCCAGCAGCCAAGGTCCTAGTCAGTATTTT; CDR3: CASSQGPSQYF
V: TRBV28; J: TRBJ1-4; D: NA; size: NA; DNA: TGTGCCAGCAGTACCCGGACAGATGCAACTAATGAAAAACTGTTTTTT; CDR3: CASSTRTDATNEKLFF
V: TRBV12-3/TRBV12-4; J: TRBJ2-5; D: TRBD1; size: NA; DNA: TGTGCCAGCAGCTCGGACAGGCAAGAGACCCAGTACTTC; CDR3: CASSSDRQETQYF
V: TRBV19; J: TRBJ1-2; D: TRBD1; size: NA; DNA: TGTGCCAGTAATGAGGACAGGGACCGGGGCTACACCTTC; CDR3: CASNEDRDRGYTF
V: TRBV5-1; J: TRBJ2-3; D: NA; size: few; DNA: TGCGCCAGCAGCCTGGGACTCTTGGGGGATGATACGCAGTATTTT; CDR3: CASSLGLLGDDTQYF
V: TRBV7-9; J: TRBJ2-3; D: NA; size: NA; DNA: TGTGCCAGCAGCTCAAGACTGGATCTCGGCGATACGCAGTATTTT; CDR3: CASSSRLDLGDTQYF
V: TRBV7-2; J: TRBJ1-5; D: NA; size: NA; DNA: TGTGCCAGCAGCTTAATTCCCACAGGCAATCAGCCCCAGCATTTT; CDR3: CASSLIPTGNQPQHF
V: TRBV3-1/TRBV3-2; J: TRBJ1-2; D: NA; size: NA; DNA: TGTGCCAGCAGCCAATCCACAGGGTATTCGGGTGGCTACACCTTC; CDR3: CASSQSTGYSGGYTF